This T cell receptor beta chain is from a study of cytomegalovirus exposure and HLA in healthy donors. Background on the study: Previous work identified roughly 120 million unique TCR beta sequences from about 179 million T cells.

The CDR3 runs 14 residues. CDR1 and CDR2 (germline): SGHRS, YFSETQ. V lost 3 bases and J 4 bases, leaving 12 bases between the germline ends. Study-wide results and caveats: Cytomegalovirus-associated TCR beta chains were listed, numbering 164.

Primers: 60 Vbeta forward and 13 Jbeta reverse. Measured with immunoSEQ multiplex PCR; TCRdb has only the in-frame clones, and not every one. The table has some 160,000 clones, less than 90% seen once. Turning to this clone: The antigen remains unidentified.

Sequenced sample: PBMCs. The rearrangement joins TRBV5-1 to TRBJ2-3; D is ambiguous. The receptor was isolated from a man younger than 35 in good health and CMV-seronegative. The CDR3 reads CASSSQQFSDTQYF. In DNA, the CDR3 is TGCGCCAGCAGCTCCCAACAGTTTTCAGATACGCAGTATTTT.